This record covers a single T cell receptor beta chain. Its antigen is unknown. This record comes from a study of CXCR3-negative and CXCR3-positive naive CD8 T cells. The study's findings and limits: The study found more hydrophobic TRB CDR3s in CXCR3-positive naive cells than in CXCR3-negative naive cells. Memory CD8+ cells showed much lower diversity, while both naive subsets were comparably high.

The TRB cDNA libraries were prepared by 5' RACE with UMI labels. No DNA is given; TCRdb re-called the 5' RACE reads and lists each CDR3 protein once. In total, the table holds tens of thousands of distinct CDR3 sequences. The germline CDR1 and CDR2 sequences are SQVTM and ANQGSEA. The CDR3 is 15 amino acids. The chain combines TRBV29-1 with TRBJ2-3; the TCRdb D gene call, TRBD2, has no DNA to confirm it. The TCR comes from a human donor in good health. Some clones in this sample may be carry-over from other donors' samples. Material: naive CXCR3- CD8+ T cells from blood. Subset in this sample: CD45RO-CCR7+CD27+CD95- naive CD8+ T cells lacking CXCR3 (TNR3-). The chain's CDR3 is CSVTESGGLTDTQYF.